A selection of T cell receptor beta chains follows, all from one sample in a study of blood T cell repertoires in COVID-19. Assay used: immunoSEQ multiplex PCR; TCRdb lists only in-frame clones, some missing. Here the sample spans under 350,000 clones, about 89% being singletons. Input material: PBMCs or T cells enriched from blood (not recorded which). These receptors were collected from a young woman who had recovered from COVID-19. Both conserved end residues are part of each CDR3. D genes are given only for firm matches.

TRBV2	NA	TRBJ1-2	TGTGCCAGCAGTGTCGGAGACTATGGCTACACCTTC	CASSVGDYGYTF
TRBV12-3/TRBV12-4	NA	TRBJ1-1	TGTGCCAGCATAGGCAACCGGCCGGGAGCTTTCTTT	CASIGNRPGAFF
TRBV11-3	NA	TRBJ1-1	TGTGCCAGCAGCAGAACAAGGAACACTGAAGCTTTCTTT	CASSRTRNTEAFF
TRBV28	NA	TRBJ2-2	TGTGCCAGCAGTTTAAACATCGGGTATGTCGCCGGGGAGCTGTTTTTT	CASSLNIGYVAGELFF
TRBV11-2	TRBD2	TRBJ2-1	TGTGCCAGCAGCAGTTTTACCTTATGGGGGGGGTCCTACAATGAGCAGTTCTTC	CASSSFTLWGGSYNEQFF
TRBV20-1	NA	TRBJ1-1	TGCAAGGGGGGGATGAACACTGAAGCTTTCTTT	CKGGMNTEAFF
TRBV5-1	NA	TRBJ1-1	TGCGCCAGCAGCTTGCGAGGGTACACTGAAGCTTTCTTT	CASSLRGYTEAFF
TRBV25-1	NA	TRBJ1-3	TGTGCCAGCAGTGAATATCCCGGGGGTGCCTCTGGAAACACCATATATTTT	CASSEYPGGASGNTIYF
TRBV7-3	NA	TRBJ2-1	TGTGCCAGCAGCCCCAGAGGGGGGGCGAAGGAGCAGTTCTTC	CASSPRGGAKEQFF
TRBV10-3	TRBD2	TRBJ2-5	TGTGCCATCAGTTCTACCGGGACTAGCAGGGGTACCCAGTACTTC	CAISSTGTSRGTQYF
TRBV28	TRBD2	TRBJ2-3	TGTGCCAGCAGTTCTCTAGCGGGGGGGCCGACAGATACGCAGTATTTT	CASSSLAGGPTDTQYF